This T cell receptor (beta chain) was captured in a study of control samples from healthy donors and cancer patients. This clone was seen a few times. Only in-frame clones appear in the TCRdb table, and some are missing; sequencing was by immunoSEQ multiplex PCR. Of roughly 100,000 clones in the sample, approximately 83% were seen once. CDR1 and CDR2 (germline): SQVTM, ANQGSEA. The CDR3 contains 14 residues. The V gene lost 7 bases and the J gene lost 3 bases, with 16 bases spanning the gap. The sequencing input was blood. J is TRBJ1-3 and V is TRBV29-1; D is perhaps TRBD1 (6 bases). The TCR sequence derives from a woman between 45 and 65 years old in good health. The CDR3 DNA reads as TGCAGCGCTGGGGGCAGTCTTGGTGGAAACACCATATATTTT. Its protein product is CSAGGSLGGNTIYF. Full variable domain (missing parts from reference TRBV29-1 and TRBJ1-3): SAVISQKPSRDICQRGTSLTIQCQVDSQVTMMFWYRQQPGQSLTLIATANQGSEATYESGFVIDKFPISRPNLTFSTLTVSNMSPEDSSIYLCSAGGSLGGNTIYFGEGSWLTVV.